What follows are 31 T cell receptor beta chains derived from one specimen sequenced in a study of human T cells and chemical hapten exposure. Time point defined: patch test 2, 6 weeks after DPC sensitization. This sample's treatment: therapeutic diphenylcyclopropenone sensitization with weekly scalp DPC. Via MiXCR, TCRdb re-called the RACE reads, giving one row per CDR3 protein. The sample shows over 100,000 distinct CDR3 sequences, 9% to 9.5% of them seen only once. This material consisted of whole blood, taken in connection with sensitization to the hapten diphenylcyclopropenone (DPC). These receptors originate from a woman aged 40 to 50 with alopecia areata. Some clones in this sample may be carry-over from other donors' samples.

There are a few counts of this clonotype. The chain combines TRBV7-2 with TRBJ2-5; weak D call: TRBD2 (6 bases). Looked up from germline, CDR1 is SGHTA and CDR2 is FQGNSA. V lost 2 bases to trimming and J lost 1 base, with 11 bases between them. The CDR3 totals 15 residues. The CDR3 DNA reads as TGTGCCAGCAGCTTATTTGGCGGGACCCAAGAGACCCAGTACTTC. It yields the protein CASSLFGGTQETQYF.

This clonotype has just a few counts. The chain recombines TRBV29-1 with TRBJ2-2, with D uncertain. This CDR3 is 13 amino acids long. CDR1 and CDR2 from the germline V gene are SQVTM and ANQGSEA. With 1 base removed from V and 7 bases from J, the gap between germline ends came to 10 bases. CDR3 DNA sequence: TGCAGCGTTGAAGGTTGGACCGGCGGGGAGCTGTTTTTT. This codes for CSVEGWTGGELFF.

This clonotype has at least ten counts. J is TRBJ2-1 and V is TRBV20-1, with D perhaps TRBD1 (5 bases). Germline-derived CDR1 and CDR2 are DFQATT and SNEGSKA (reference sequence). V was cut by 5 bases and J by 2 bases, with 16 bases left in between. The CDR3 is 15 amino acids. CDR3 sequence: CSARRGAVTYNEQFF. The CDR3 DNA follows: TGCAGTGCTCGGCGTGGGGCTGTTACCTACAATGAGCAGTTCTTC.

V usage is TRBV29-1 and J usage is TRBJ1-2, with 9 bases that match TRBD1. The germline gives CDR1 SQVTM, CDR2 ANQGSEA. After removal of 6 bases from V and 2 bases from J, the junction contained 4 bases not matched to a gene. The CDR3 has 13 amino acids. The CDR3 DNA is TGCAGCGTCCGACAGGGGGTGAACTATGGCTACACCTTC. Protein sequence: CSVRQGVNYGYTF. Using reference TRBV29-1 and TRBJ1-2 for the parts outside the CDR3, the full variable domain is SAVISQKPSRDICQRGTSLTIQCQVDSQVTMMFWYRQQPGQSLTLIATANQGSEATYESGFVIDKFPISRPNLTFSTLTVSNMSPEDSSIYLCSVRQGVNYGYTFGSGTRLTVV.

This chain connects TRBV20-1 to TRBJ1-6; possibly TRBD1 for D (6 bases). The germline V gene encodes CDR1 DFQATT and CDR2 SNEGSKA (reference sequence). This CDR3 is built from 16 residues. Between the trimmed V and J ends, which lost 3 bases and 0 bases, there was a span of 12 bases. The CDR3 bases are TGCAGTGCTAGGCTACCGGACAGCTCCTATAATTCACCCCTCCACTTT. Translated: CSARLPDSSYNSPLHF.

This clonotype has at least ten counts. The V gene is TRBV2, the J gene TRBJ2-2; TRBD1 might be the D (6 bases). Germline CDR1 SNHLY, CDR2 FYNNEI. V lost 6 bases, J lost 5 bases, and 16 bases lay in between. The CDR3 extends over 15 amino acids. Written as DNA, the CDR3 is TGTGCCAGCAGCCTCCGGGACATCATTACCGGGGAGCTGTTTTTT. Translated: CASSLRDIITGELFF.

This clonotype was picked up a small number of times. The chain has TRBV20-1 and TRBJ2-1, with TRBD2 matching 7 bases. This CDR3 has 16 residues. Germline V lookup: CDR1 DFQATT, CDR2 SNEGSKA (reference sequence). After removal of 1 base from V and 1 base from J, the junction contained 7 bases not matched to a gene. This CDR3 is CSARGDGGTSYNEQFF. The DNA of the CDR3 is TGCAGTGCTAGAGGCGACGGGGGGACTTCCTACAATGAGCAGTTCTTC.

The rearrangement uses TRBV5-1 and TRBJ2-1; maybe TRBD2 (5 bases). The CDR3 sequence is 11 residues long. The ends were cut back, 4 bases at V and 13 bases at J, with 12 bases in the middle. The germline V gene encodes CDR1 SGHRS and CDR2 YFSETQ. The CDR3, as DNA: TGCGCCAGCAGCCAGACGGGGAATCAGTTCTTC. It yields the protein CASSQTGNQFF.

The V gene is TRBV5-1, the J gene TRBJ2-5, with TRBD2 identical over 10 bases. The ends lost 2 bases at V and 0 bases at J; junction bases unmatched: 4. The germline CDR1 and CDR2 sequences are SGHRS and YFSETQ. CDR3 length: 16 amino acids. CDR3 loop: CASSFGGTSDQETQYF. CDR3 sequence (DNA): TGCGCCAGCAGCTTTGGTGGGACTAGCGACCAAGAGACCCAGTACTTC.

This clonotype was counted at least ten times. The V and J genes are TRBV4-3 and TRBJ2-1, with 14 bases lining up with TRBD2. The length of the CDR3 is 18 residues. Germline CDR1 LGHNA, CDR2 YSLEER. Trimming took 3 bases from V and 5 from J; bases not matched to a gene: 9. The CDR3 region is CASSHMGLAGAQNNEQFF. As DNA, the CDR3 is TGCGCCAGCAGCCATATGGGACTAGCGGGGGCCCAAAACAATGAGCAGTTCTTC.

Many counts were recorded for this clonotype. The CDR3 loop is CASSQDYPVARNTQYF. CDR3 nucleotide sequence: TGCGCCAGCAGCCAAGATTATCCAGTCGCTCGAAATACGCAGTATTTT. The genes are TRBV4-3 and TRBJ2-3, with no clear D. The CDR3 covers 16 residues. The germline V gene encodes CDR1 LGHNA and CDR2 YSLEER. Between the trimmed V and J ends, which lost 0 bases and 7 bases, there was a span of 17 bases.

In its sample, this clonotype was seen many times. The rearrangement links TRBV6-5 to TRBJ1-6, with D perhaps matching TRBD1 (6 bases). The CDR3 contains 12 residues. Looked up from germline, CDR1 is MNHEY and CDR2 is SVGAGI. V was shortened by 5 bases and J by 9 bases, with 8 bases between the two germline ends. The CDR3: CASSEQGSPLHF. The CDR3 DNA reads as TGTGCCAGCAGTGAACAGGGTTCACCCCTCCACTTT.

This sequence joins TRBV20-1 and TRBJ1-6; D may be TRBD1 (5 bases). V lost 4 bases to trimming and J lost 10 bases, with 14 bases between them. This CDR3 is 13 amino acids long. Looked up from germline, CDR1 is DFQATT and CDR2 is SNEGSKA (reference sequence). CDR3: CSATGHTRSPLHF. CDR3 coding DNA: TGCAGTGCTACAGGGCACACACGCTCACCCCTCCACTTT.

At least ten counts were recorded for this clonotype. The J gene is TRBJ1-1, the V gene TRBV6-6; D remains unclear. This CDR3 region has 14 residues. The V end lost 2 bases, the J end lost 2 bases, and 9 bases lay between the germline ends. The germline V gene encodes CDR1 MNHNY and CDR2 SVGAGI (reference sequence). The CDR3 nucleotides are TGTGCCAGCAGTTACAGGGTGGAAAACACTGAAGCTTTCTTT. Translated, it gives CASSYRVENTEAFF.

This clonotype occurred many times. The chain joins TRBV6-2 or TRBV6-3 to TRBJ1-1; D unresolved. Trimming shortened V by 7 bases and J by 6 bases, and 15 bases separated the two germline ends. The CDR3 covers 13 residues. Germline V lookup: CDR1 MNHEY, CDR2 SVGEGT. The CDR3 loop is CASTPGRAAEAFF. CDR3 DNA sequence: TGTGCCAGCACCCCGGGAAGGGCCGCTGAAGCTTTCTTT.

The sample holds a few counts of this clonotype. This rearrangement joins TRBV7-2 to TRBJ2-5; 7 bases align to TRBD2. There are 15 residues in the CDR3. Germline CDR1 reads SGHTA; CDR2 reads FQGNSA. V lost 5 bases to trimming and J lost 5 bases; unmatched junction nucleotides: 11. In DNA form, the CDR3 reads TGTGCCAGCAGCATCCAGCGGGGCCCCCAGGAGACCCAGTACTTC. This gives the protein CASSIQRGPQETQYF.

The chain has TRBV29-1 and TRBJ2-5, with 7 bases aligning to TRBD1. The CDR3 spans 12 residues. V trimming: 8 bases; J trimming: 9 bases; junction bases outside the gene matches: 12. From germline, CDR1 is SQVTM and CDR2 ANQGSEA. The DNA for the CDR3 is TGCAGCCCGGGACAGACAGTAGGGGCCCAGTACTTC. Its translation: CSPGQTVGAQYF.

This clonotype was found a few times. The CDR3 sequence is CASSPPGLIYGYTF. The CDR3 bases are TGTGCCAGCAGCCCCCCCGGATTAATCTATGGCTACACCTTC. The rearrangement links TRBV5-4 to TRBJ1-2; unclear D gene. Deletions cut 4 bases from V and 4 bases from J, with 14 bases between. The CDR3 is made up of 14 amino acids. Per germline, CDR1 SGHNT and CDR2 YYREEE (reference sequence).

This clonotype was seen more than once but under ten times. The chain couples TRBV11-2 to TRBJ2-7; 9 positions agree with TRBD2. The CDR3 loop spans 16 amino acids. Trimming took 0 bases from V and 7 from J; bases not matched to a gene: 10. CDR1 and CDR2 (germline): SGHAT, FQNNGV. The CDR3 spells CASSLEVAGALREQYF. The CDR3 DNA reads as TGTGCCAGCAGCTTAGAAGTAGCGGGGGCCCTCCGGGAGCAGTACTTC.

The table lists this clonotype with a few counts. The chain couples TRBV15 to TRBJ2-3, with 8 bases aligning to TRBD1. Trimming at V came to 3 bases and at J to 1 base, leaving 0 bases not matched to a gene. Germline CDR1 is LNHNV and CDR2 is YYDKDF (reference sequence). The CDR3 length is 14 residues. This chain's CDR3 is CATSRGQGTDTQYF. CDR3 bases: TGTGCCACCAGCAGGGGACAGGGCACAGATACGCAGTATTTT.

In its sample, this clonotype was seen many times. V is TRBV7-2 and J is TRBJ2-4, with 9 bases identical to TRBD1. Germline lookup yields CDR1 SGHTA and CDR2 FQGNSA. V was clipped by 4 bases and J by 6 bases; unmatched bases: 4. The CDR3 runs to 14 residues. The CDR3 nucleotides read TGTGCCAGCAGCTCCCCGGGACAGGGAAACATTCAGTACTTC. Protein product: CASSSPGQGNIQYF.

Ten or more counts support this clonotype. The chain's CDR3 is CASSAMRGGLKFF. CDR3 in DNA: TGTGCCAGCAGCGCTATGCGGGGGGGCCTAAAGTTCTTC. V usage is TRBV7-8 and J usage is TRBJ2-1; 9 positions agree with TRBD2. The V gene's germline CDR1 is SGHVS and CDR2 FQNEAQ. The junction had 10 bases not matched to a gene; V was cut back by 5 bases and J by 14 bases. CDR3 size: 13 residues.

This clonotype has only a few counts. V is TRBV7-2 and J is TRBJ2-7; weak D call: TRBD1 (6 bases). Germline CDR1 and CDR2: SGHTA and FQGNSA. The CDR3 contains 15 residues. Deletions cut 7 bases from V and 1 base from J, with 17 bases between. In DNA form, the CDR3 reads TGTGCCAGCACCCCAACCAGGGGTAGGTCCTACGAGCAGTACTTC. Encoded protein: CASTPTRGRSYEQYF.

This clonotype was recorded many times. The chain combines TRBV6-2 or TRBV6-3 with TRBJ1-4, with a weak D call TRBD1 (6 bases). This CDR3 region has 15 residues. Looked up from germline, CDR1 is MNHEY and CDR2 is SVGEGT. V lost 8 bases and J lost 5, with 18 bases in between. CDR3 DNA: TGTGCCAGCGCGGCCGGGGGCTTTACGAATGAAAAACTGTTTTTT. Its protein is CASAAGGFTNEKLFF.

The chain links TRBV6-2 or TRBV6-3 to TRBJ2-1; D unclear. Germline loops: CDR1 MNHEY, CDR2 SVGEGT. The CDR3 extends over 15 amino acids. With 0 bases removed from V and 0 bases from J, the gap between germline ends came to 6 bases. In DNA, the CDR3 is TGTGCCAGCAGTTACTCTCGGTACTCCTACAATGAGCAGTTCTTC. Translated: CASSYSRYSYNEQFF.

This clonotype was seen a few times. The J gene is TRBJ2-5, the V gene TRBV7-8; 10 bases are shared with TRBD1. V shed 3 bases, J shed 3 bases, and the junction held 4 bases outside the gene matches. The CDR3 is 15 amino acids. Germline lookup yields CDR1 SGHVS and CDR2 FQNEAQ. CDR3 nucleotide sequence: TGTGCCAGCAGCTTCGGGACAGGGGCGAAAGAGACCCAGTACTTC. Its protein is CASSFGTGAKETQYF.

This clonotype was found a few times. The chain is built from TRBV5-5 and TRBJ1-5; D unclear. Germline loops: CDR1 SGHKS, CDR2 YYEKEE (reference sequence). Trimming shortened V by 3 bases and J by 2 bases, and 9 bases separated the two germline ends. This CDR3 spans 14 amino acids. CDR3 in amino acids: CASSSWQGNQPQHF. DNA of the CDR3: TGTGCCAGCAGCTCGTGGCAGGGCAATCAGCCCCAGCATTTT.

The table lists this clonotype with many counts. The V and J genes are TRBV4-3 and TRBJ2-1; D tentatively reads TRBD1 or TRBD2 (5 bases each). CDR1 LGHNA and CDR2 YSLEER come from the germline V gene. The CDR3 has 17 amino acids. Trimming took 4 bases from V and 0 from J, leaving 16 bases between them. The CDR3 spells CASSRRTGTSSYNEQFF. DNA of the CDR3: TGCGCCAGCAGCCGGCGAACGGGGACCAGCTCCTACAATGAGCAGTTCTTC.

The chain employs TRBV7-9 and TRBJ2-3, with 10 bases aligning to TRBD2. After removal of 5 bases from V and 1 base from J, the junction contained 3 bases not matched to a gene. The CDR3 is 15 residues long. CDR1 and CDR2 from the germline V gene are SEHNR and FQNEAQ (reference sequence). The CDR3 loop is CASSNLAGGTDTQYF. In DNA, the CDR3 is TGTGCCAGCAGCAACCTAGCGGGGGGCACAGATACGCAGTATTTT.

This clonotype was seen at least ten times. This sequence joins TRBV11-2 and TRBJ2-2; D is possibly TRBD1 (6 bases). V lost 1 base and J lost 3, with 9 bases in between. The germline V gene has CDR1 SGHAT and CDR2 FQNNGV. This CDR3 spans 15 amino acids. CDR3 DNA: TGTGCCAGCAGCTTAGTGGGGGCCGACACCGGGGAGCTGTTTTTT. Its protein is CASSLVGADTGELFF.

This chain uses TRBV5-6 with TRBJ2-7; tentatively, D is TRBD2 (6 bases). The CDR3 runs to 11 residues. Trimming removed 3 bases from V and 11 bases from J, with 12 bases in between. Germline V gene sequence: CDR1 SGHDT, CDR2 YYEEEE. Here the CDR3 DNA reads TGTGCCAGCAGCTCGGGAGAGCGGGAGTACTTC. This encodes CASSSGEREYF.